This TCR beta chain is from a study of blood T cell repertoires in COVID-19 (dated by TCRdb to 2018 to 2020). Broadly, across the study: Samples covering the acute and convalescent phases of COVID-19 were provided by collaborators in the United States, Italy and Spain. HLA class I and class II types, where available, came from metadata supplied by the sample provider rather than from assay-based typing. A de-identified subject ID, COVID-19 status, age in years and sex were almost always included in the sample metadata. The dataset comprised deeply sampled blood TCRbeta repertoires from subjects exposed to, actively infected with, or recovered from COVID-19. The material from the prospective study consisted of cDNA or gDNA derived from T cells, B-cell-depleted T cells, or PBMCs. The repertoires were released in a freely available public database meant as a resource for research on the immune response to SARS-CoV-2. The samples were drawn from the first 160 participants of the ongoing ImmuneRACE study and from some 1,300 subjects provided by 6 global collaborators. Study-wide conclusions, independent of this receptor: The quantity of clinical and demographic metadata differed by source and by participant and was supplied without curation.

Trimming leaves V shorter by 3 bases and J shorter by 2 bases, with the junction holding 14 bases beyond the gene matches. Via the germline V gene (reference sequence), CDR1 is DFQATT and CDR2 SNEGSKA. From the cysteine through the phenylalanine, the CDR3 covers 17 amino acids. Solely the CDR3 DNA is kept, with 51 bases framed from the first base. Whole blood was collected in K2EDTA tubes by collaborating institutions according to the institutions' own protocols. For TCRbeta analysis, collaborator samples were shipped as frozen whole blood, as isolated PBMCs, or as DNA extracted from either sample type. TCRbeta CDR3 regions were amplified from genomic DNA by means of the immunoSEQ Assay, a bias-controlled multiplex PCR. The paper's data handling went like this. The number of nucleated cells in each sample was estimated from the amplification of reference gene primers within the assay. Sequence reads were collapsed and filtered to measure the absolute abundance of every unique TCRbeta CDR3 rearrangement. For each sample, productive Simpson clonality was calculated as the square root of Simpson's diversity index over productive rearrangements. The clones in this table, taken by TCRdb from immuneACCESS, are in-frame only. Not every clone is retained; where verified, under half of the shortfall comes from an unresolved V gene, and the cause of the rest is unknown. The V and J calls and clone size come from that table; D and trimming were worked out from the DNA. Recorded for this sample are roughly 88,000 clones; 70% to 85% of them occurred a single time. The ten largest clones add up to 20% to 25% of the sample.

Worth noting for this clone: Its binding antigen is unknown. One base away there is no much larger clone; base qualities are not given.

Material: peripheral blood. This TCR was recovered from a woman aged 55-75 years in a cohort sampled during active or convalescent COVID-19. The V gene is TRBV20-1 and the J gene is TRBJ2-7; a stretch of 9 junction bases matches TRBD1. The bases are TGCAGTGCTAGTCCCCCTGGGACAGGGTATCGAACCTACGAGCAGTACTTC. It codes for CSASPPGTGYRTYEQYF.